A single sample is the source of the 14 T cell receptor beta chains below, sequenced in a study of technical replicates of blood from a few donors. TCRdb keeps only in-frame clones here, not all; method: immunoSEQ multiplex PCR. The repertoire includes approximately 70,000 clones, roughly nine tenths of them detected once, and over 3.5% sits in the top ten. Input material: PBMCs. These receptor sequences come from a human donor in good health. Some clones in this sample may be carry-over from other donors' samples.

The chain carries TRBV2 and TRBJ1-1, with D possibly TRBD1 on 6 matching bases. CDR3 size: 14 residues. The germline CDR1 and CDR2 sequences are SNHLY and FYNNEI. The V gene lost 6 bases and the J gene lost 5 bases, with 16 bases spanning the gap. As DNA, the CDR3 is TGTGCCAGCAGCGATAACAGGGCAGGTACTGAAGCTTTCTTT. This codes for CASSDNRAGTEAFF.

The rearrangement uses TRBV2 and TRBJ2-1; D unclear. V shed 4 bases and J shed 7 bases, with 5 bases lying between them. The CDR3 runs 11 residues. Germline CDR1 and CDR2: SNHLY and FYNNEI. CDR3 region: CASSAENEQFF. The CDR3 DNA is TGTGCCAGCAGTGCAGAAAATGAGCAGTTCTTC.

The CDR3 DNA reads TGTGCCAGCAGCGATAATAGACAGCACACTAACTATGGCTACACCTTC. Amino acid sequence: CASSDNRQHTNYGYTF. V usage is TRBV9 and J usage is TRBJ1-2; TRBD1 is a possible D gene (5 bases). Germline V gene sequence: CDR1 SGDLS, CDR2 YYNGEE. This CDR3 contains 16 residues. Deletions cut 3 bases from V and 0 bases from J, with 15 bases between.

V and J are TRBV13 and TRBJ2-7; 8 bases line up with TRBD1. CDR1 and CDR2 from the germline V gene are PRHDT and FYEKMQ (reference sequence). V lost 1 base, J lost 3 bases, and 2 bases stayed unmatched. The CDR3 length is 14 residues. In nucleotides, the CDR3 is TGTGCCAGCAGCTTAGCGACAGGGGTCTACGAGCAGTACTTC. It encodes CASSLATGVYEQYF.

This clone appeared a single time. The chain carries TRBV29-1 and TRBJ1-2, with D hard to call. Trimming took off 4 bases at V and 8 bases at J, with 17 bases between the two ends. Germline-derived CDR1 and CDR2 are SQVTM and ANQGSEA. CDR3 length: 13 amino acids. CDR3 region: CSVVPLCFRGYTF. The CDR3 DNA sequence: TGCAGCGTTGTTCCCCTCTGCTTCAGAGGCTACACCTTC.

Of note for this clone: Other nucleotide sequences from this sample produce the same CDR3. The chain joins TRBV5-1 to TRBJ2-1, with a possible D match to TRBD2 (6 bases). V lost 4 bases and J 2 bases, leaving 10 bases between the germline ends. The CDR3 consists of 14 residues. Germline V gives CDR1 SGHRS, CDR2 YFSETQ. CDR3 nucleotides: TGCGCCAGCAGCGGTAGCGGCGCCTACAATGAGCAGTTCTTC. It translates to CASSGSGAYNEQFF.

V is TRBV11-2 and J is TRBJ2-7; D may be TRBD2 (6 bases). This CDR3 comprises 15 residues. Per the germline V gene, CDR1 is SGHAT and CDR2 is FQNNGV. The V end was cut by 2 bases, the J end by 4 bases, with 15 bases between. The CDR3 region has the DNA TGTGCCAGCAGCTTAAATCGCGGGGTAGCGTACGAGCAGTACTTC. It is translated as CASSLNRGVAYEQYF.

The chain couples TRBV4-2 to TRBJ2-7, with 13 bases that match TRBD2. The CDR3 spans 16 residues. Per germline, CDR1 LGHNA and CDR2 YNFKEQ. V lost 4 bases to trimming and J lost 1 base; unmatched junction nucleotides: 4. Here the CDR3 reads CASSPGLAGNSYEQYF. CDR3 nucleotide sequence: TGTGCCAGCAGCCCGGGACTAGCGGGGAATTCCTACGAGCAGTACTTC.

The V call is TRBV5-1, the J call TRBJ2-7; 13 nucleotides line up with TRBD2. V lost 0 bases and J lost 4; bases outside the gene matches: 7. Germline values: CDR1 SGHRS, CDR2 YFSETQ. The CDR3 totals 17 residues. The CDR3 sequence: CASSLENRLAGGYEQYF. The CDR3 DNA sequence: TGCGCCAGCAGCTTGGAAAACCGACTAGCGGGGGGATACGAGCAGTACTTC.

This chain links TRBV7-6 with TRBJ2-3; TRBD2 matches at 7 bases. The germline V gene has CDR1 SGHVS and CDR2 FNYEAQ. The trim removed 5 bases at V and 0 bases at J, leaving 5 bases unmatched. CDR3 length: 15 amino acids. Here the CDR3 reads CASSTGLLSTDTQYF. The CDR3 DNA sequence: TGTGCCAGCAGCACGGGACTACTGAGCACAGATACGCAGTATTTT.

V usage is TRBV6-1 and J usage is TRBJ2-7; D is perhaps TRBD2 (5 bases). Germline V gene data show CDR1 as MNHNS and CDR2 as SASEGT. The CDR3 contains 14 residues. Trimming removed 1 base from V and 3 bases from J, with 10 bases in between. This chain's CDR3 is CASSEVGLGYEQYF. CDR3 nucleotide sequence: TGTGCCAGCAGTGAAGTAGGACTCGGCTACGAGCAGTACTTC.

The chain uses TRBV7-2 and TRBJ2-6, with TRBD2 as a possible D gene (5 bases). The germline V and J ends were trimmed by 6 bases and 4 bases, with 13 bases remaining between them. The CDR3 totals 15 residues. Per germline, CDR1 SGHTA and CDR2 FQGNSA. The CDR3, as DNA: TGTGCCAGCAGTCAAGCGGCAGGCGGGGCCAACGTCCTGACTTTC. Protein product: CASSQAAGGANVLTF.

The chain couples TRBV19 to TRBJ2-1, with TRBD2 matching 9 bases. Losses at the gene ends were 4 bases for V and 8 bases for J; bases not matched to a gene: 6. Germline-derived CDR1 and CDR2 are LNHDA and SQIVND (reference sequence). The CDR3 sequence is 14 residues long. CDR3 residues: CASSKGLALDEQFF. For the CDR3, the DNA is TGTGCCAGTAGTAAGGGACTAGCCCTCGATGAGCAGTTCTTC. The complete variable domain, with remaining parts taken from reference TRBV19 and TRBJ2-1, reads DGGITQSPKYLFRKEGQNVTLSCEQNLNHDAMYWYRQDPGQGLRLIYYSQIVNDFQKGDIAEGYSVSREKKESFPLTVTSAQKNPTAFYLCASSKGLALDEQFFGPGTRLTVL.

This clone came up a few times. The V gene is TRBV4-3, the J gene TRBJ2-7, with D possibly matching TRBD2 (5 bases). Trimming stripped 0 bases from V and 2 bases from J, with 11 bases between. Germline V gives CDR1 LGHNA, CDR2 YSLEER. The CDR3 has 15 amino acids. The CDR3 DNA follows: TGCGCCAGCAGCCAAGAAGACTCGGGAACCTACGAGCAGTACTTC. Translated: CASSQEDSGTYEQYF.